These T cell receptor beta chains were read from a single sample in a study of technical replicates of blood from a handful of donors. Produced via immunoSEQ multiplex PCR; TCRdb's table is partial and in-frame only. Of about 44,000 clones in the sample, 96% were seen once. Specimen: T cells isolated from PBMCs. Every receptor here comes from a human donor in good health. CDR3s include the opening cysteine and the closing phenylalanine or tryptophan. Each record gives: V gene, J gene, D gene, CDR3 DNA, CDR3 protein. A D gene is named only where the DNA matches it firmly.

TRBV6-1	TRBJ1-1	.	TGTGCCAGCAGTGGACGGGAGAACACTGAAGCTTTCTTT	CASSGRENTEAFF
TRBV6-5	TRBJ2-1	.	TGTGCCAGCAGTTACTCACTAGATGGTGATGAGCAGTTCTTC	CASSYSLDGDEQFF
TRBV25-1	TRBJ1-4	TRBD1	TGTGCCAGCAGTGAGACAGGGTCTAATGAAAAACTGTTTTTT	CASSETGSNEKLFF
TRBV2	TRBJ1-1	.	TGTGCCAGCAGTGAAGCGGGGCAAGCTTTCTTT	CASSEAGQAFF
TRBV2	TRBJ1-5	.	TGTGCCAGCAGTGACGGGGGGTATAGCAATCAGCCCCAGCATTTT	CASSDGGYSNQPQHF
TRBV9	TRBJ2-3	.	TGTGCCAGCAGCGTAGATGGCAGGGGAGCGACAGATACGCAGTATTTT	CASSVDGRGATDTQYF
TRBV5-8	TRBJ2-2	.	TGTGCCAGCAGCTTGTACAGGGAGCTGTTTTTT	CASSLYRELFF
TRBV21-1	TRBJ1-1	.	TGTGCCAGCAGCTATACTGAAGCTTTCTTT	CASSYTEAFF
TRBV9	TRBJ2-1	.	TGTGCCAGCAGCCCTGGGCAGCGGGTTGATGAGCAGTTCTTC	CASSPGQRVDEQFF
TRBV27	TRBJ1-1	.	TGTGCCACCAGCGGGGAGAACACTGAAGCTTTCTTT	CATSGENTEAFF
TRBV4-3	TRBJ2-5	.	TGCGCCAGCAGCCAAAGCACAACAGGGGCGGGGGAGACCCAGTACTTC	CASSQSTTGAGETQYF
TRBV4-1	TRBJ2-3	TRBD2	TGCGCCAGCAGCCAAGATTTAGCGGGAGGGAGGGATACGCAGTATTTT	CASSQDLAGGRDTQYF
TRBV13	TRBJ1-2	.	TGTGCCAGCAGCTTATCAATTAACTATGGCTACACCTTC	CASSLSINYGYTF
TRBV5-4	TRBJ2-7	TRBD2	TGTGCCAGCAGCTTGGCAGGACTAGCGGTCTACGAGCAGTACTTC	CASSLAGLAVYEQYF